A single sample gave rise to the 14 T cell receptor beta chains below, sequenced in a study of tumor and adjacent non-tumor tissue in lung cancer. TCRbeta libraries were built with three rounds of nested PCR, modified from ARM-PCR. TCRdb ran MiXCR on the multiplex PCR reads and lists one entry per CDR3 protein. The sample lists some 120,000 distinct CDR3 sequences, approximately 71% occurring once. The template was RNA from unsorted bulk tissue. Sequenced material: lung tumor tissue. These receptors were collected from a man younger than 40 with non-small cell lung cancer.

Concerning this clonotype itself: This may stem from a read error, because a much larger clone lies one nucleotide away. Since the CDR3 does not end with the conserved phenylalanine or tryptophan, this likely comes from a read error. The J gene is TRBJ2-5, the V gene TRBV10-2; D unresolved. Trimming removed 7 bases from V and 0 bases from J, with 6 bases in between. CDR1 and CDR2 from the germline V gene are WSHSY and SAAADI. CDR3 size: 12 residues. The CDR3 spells CASTEYQETQYL. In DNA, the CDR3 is TGCGCCAGCACGGAGTACCAAGAGACCCAGTACTTA.

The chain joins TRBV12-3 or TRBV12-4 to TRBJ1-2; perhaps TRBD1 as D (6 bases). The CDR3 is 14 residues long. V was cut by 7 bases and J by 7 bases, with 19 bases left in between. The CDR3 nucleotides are TGTGCCAGCACCTTGACGGGGGCTGGGTGTGGCTACACCTTC. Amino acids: CASTLTGAGCGYTF.

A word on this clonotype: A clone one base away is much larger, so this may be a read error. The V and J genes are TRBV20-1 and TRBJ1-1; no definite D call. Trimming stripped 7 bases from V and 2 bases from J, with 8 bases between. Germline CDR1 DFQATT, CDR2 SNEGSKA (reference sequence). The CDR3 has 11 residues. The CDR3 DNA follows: TGCAGTGTCATCTCCAACACTGAAGCTTTCTTT. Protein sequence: CSVISNTEAFF.

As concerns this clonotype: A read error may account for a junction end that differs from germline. Here the CDR3 DNA reads TGTGCCAGCAGCAGTGAACACACAGATACGCAATATTTT. This codes for CASSSEHTDTQYF. This chain connects TRBV11-3 to TRBJ2-3; no firm D call. CDR1 is SGHNT, CDR2 YENEEA, per germline. The CDR3 loop spans 13 amino acids.

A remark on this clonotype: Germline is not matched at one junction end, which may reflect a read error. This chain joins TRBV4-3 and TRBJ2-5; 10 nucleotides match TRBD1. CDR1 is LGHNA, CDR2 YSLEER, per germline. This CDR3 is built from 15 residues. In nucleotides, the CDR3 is TGCACCAGCAGCCAGAGTGGACAGGGGGAAGAGACCCAGTACTTC. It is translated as CTSSQSGQGEETQYF.

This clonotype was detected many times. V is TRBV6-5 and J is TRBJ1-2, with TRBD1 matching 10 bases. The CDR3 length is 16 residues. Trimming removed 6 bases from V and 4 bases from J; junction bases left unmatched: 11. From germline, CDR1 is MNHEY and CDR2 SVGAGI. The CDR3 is CASSPKTGGIFYGYTF. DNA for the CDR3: TGTGCCAGCAGCCCAAAGACAGGGGGCATTTTCTATGGCTACACCTTC.

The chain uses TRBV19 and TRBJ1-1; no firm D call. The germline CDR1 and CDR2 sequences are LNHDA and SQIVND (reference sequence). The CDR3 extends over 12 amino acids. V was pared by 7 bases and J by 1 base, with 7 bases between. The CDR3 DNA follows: TGTGCCAGTAAAAACGAGAACACTGAAGCTTTCTTT. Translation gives CASKNENTEAFF.

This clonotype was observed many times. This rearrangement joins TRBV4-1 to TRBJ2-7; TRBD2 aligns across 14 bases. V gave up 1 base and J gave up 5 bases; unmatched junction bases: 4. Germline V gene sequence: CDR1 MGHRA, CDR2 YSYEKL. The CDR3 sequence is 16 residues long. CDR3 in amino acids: CASSQAGTSGRDEQYF. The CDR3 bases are TGCGCCAGCAGCCAAGCCGGGACTAGCGGGAGAGACGAGCAGTACTTC.

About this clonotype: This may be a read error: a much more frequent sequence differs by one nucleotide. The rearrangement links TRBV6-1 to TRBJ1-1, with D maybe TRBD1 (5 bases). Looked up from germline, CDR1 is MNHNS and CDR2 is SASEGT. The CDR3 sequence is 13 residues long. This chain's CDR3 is CACSDQTAGEAFF. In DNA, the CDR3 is TGTGCCTGCAGTGATCAGACCGCGGGGGAGGCTTTCTTT.

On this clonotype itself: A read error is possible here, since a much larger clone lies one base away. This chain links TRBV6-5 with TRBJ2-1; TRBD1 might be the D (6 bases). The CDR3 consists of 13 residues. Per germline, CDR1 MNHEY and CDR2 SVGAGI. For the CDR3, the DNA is TGTGCCAGCACTGAACAGGGAAGGGATGAGCAGCTCTTC. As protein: CASTEQGRDEQLF.

The CDR3: CASSSRHAGNSPLHF. CDR3 in DNA: TGTGCCAGCAGTTCTAGACATGCTGGAAATTCACCCCTCCACTTT. The rearrangement uses TRBV6-2 or TRBV6-3 and TRBJ1-6; D remains unclear. The CDR3 is made up of 15 amino acids. Trimming stripped 4 bases from V and 7 bases from J, with 14 bases between. Germline loops: CDR1 MNHEY, CDR2 SVGEGT.

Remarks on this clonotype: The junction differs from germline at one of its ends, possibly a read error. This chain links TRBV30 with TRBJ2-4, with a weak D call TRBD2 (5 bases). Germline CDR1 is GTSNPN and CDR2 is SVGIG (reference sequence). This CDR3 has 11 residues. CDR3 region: CAWRLRNIQYF. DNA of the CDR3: TGTGCTTGGAGGCTACGGAACATTCAGTACTTC.

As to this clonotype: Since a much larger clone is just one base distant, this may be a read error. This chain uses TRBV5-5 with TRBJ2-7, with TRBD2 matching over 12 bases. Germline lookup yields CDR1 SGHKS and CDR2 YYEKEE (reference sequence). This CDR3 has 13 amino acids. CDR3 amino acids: CANSGLAGNEQYF. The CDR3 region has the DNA TGTGCCAACAGCGGACTAGCGGGAAACGAGCAGTACTTC.

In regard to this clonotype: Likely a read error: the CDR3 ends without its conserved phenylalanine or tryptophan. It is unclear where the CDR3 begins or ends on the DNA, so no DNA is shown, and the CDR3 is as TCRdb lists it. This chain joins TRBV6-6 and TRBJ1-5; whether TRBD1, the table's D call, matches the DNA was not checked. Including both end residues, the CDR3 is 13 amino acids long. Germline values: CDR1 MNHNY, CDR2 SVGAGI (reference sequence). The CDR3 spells CASSLQGNQPHHS.